This entry is about one TCR beta chain. These data come from a study of cytomegalovirus exposure and HLA in healthy donors. The germline V and J ends were trimmed by 7 bases and 5 bases, with 21 bases remaining between them. The germline gives CDR1 SGDLS, CDR2 YYNGEE. This CDR3 has 16 amino acids. This PCR relied on a set of 60 Vbeta primers and 13 Jbeta primers. Method: immunoSEQ multiplex PCR; TCRdb's copy keeps in-frame clones and lacks some. The table has under 200,000 clones, 80% seen once. The V and J genes are TRBV9 and TRBJ2-2; perhaps TRBD2 as D (6 bases). This clonotype was obtained from a male donor in good health and CMV-seropositive. The sequenced sample consisted of PBMCs. CDR3 protein: CASSRTGDGGTGELFF. CDR3 nucleotides: TGTGCCAGCTCCCGGACGGGGGACGGAGGGACCGGGGAGCTGTTTTTT.